The clone carrying this T cell receptor beta chain has a handful of counts. V gave up 5 bases and J gave up 5 bases; unmatched junction bases: 10. This CDR3 region has 15 residues. Per germline, CDR1 SGHAT and CDR2 FQDESV (reference sequence). The sample belongs to a study of blood T cell repertoires in COVID-19. Study-level background: Both acute and convalescent COVID-19 samples were obtained from the United States, Italy and Spain. T cells, B-cell-depleted T cells, or PBMCs provided the cDNA or gDNA that served as material.

As processed by the authors: Quantification of nucleated cells was approximated via reference gene primer amplification. Measured with immunoSEQ multiplex PCR; TCRdb has only the in-frame clones, and not every one. V, J and clone size were drawn from that table, and D and trimming were deduced from the DNA. This table holds about 70,000 clones, 70% to 90% found once. The chain couples TRBV11-1 to TRBJ2-5; 8 bases are a match to TRBD1. Source material: peripheral blood. This clonotype was sampled from a human donor in a cohort sampled during active COVID-19. CDR3 region: CASSRTGGEAETQYF. In DNA form, the CDR3 reads TGTGCCAGCAGCCGCACAGGGGGTGAGGCGGAGACCCAGTACTTC.